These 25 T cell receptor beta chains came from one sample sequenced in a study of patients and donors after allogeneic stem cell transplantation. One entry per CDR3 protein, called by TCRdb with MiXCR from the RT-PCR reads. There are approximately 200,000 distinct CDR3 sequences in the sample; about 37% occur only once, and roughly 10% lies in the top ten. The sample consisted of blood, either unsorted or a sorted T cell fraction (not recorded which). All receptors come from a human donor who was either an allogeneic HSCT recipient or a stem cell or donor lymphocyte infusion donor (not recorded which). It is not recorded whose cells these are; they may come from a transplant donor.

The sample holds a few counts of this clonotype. This chain's CDR3 is CASSQVAYMNTEAFF. CDR3 nucleotides: TGTGCCAGCAGCCAAGTGGCTTACATGAACACTGAAGCTTTCTTT. The V gene is TRBV3-1, the J gene TRBJ1-1; D is undetermined. Deletions cut 1 base from V and 0 bases from J, with 9 bases between. In germline, CDR1 is LGHDT, CDR2 YNNKEL (reference sequence). This CDR3 has 15 amino acids.

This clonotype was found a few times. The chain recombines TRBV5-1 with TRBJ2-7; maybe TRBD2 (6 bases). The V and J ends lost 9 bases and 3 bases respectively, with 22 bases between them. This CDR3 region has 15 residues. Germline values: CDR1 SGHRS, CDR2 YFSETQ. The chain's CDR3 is CATPRVDGRCYEQYF. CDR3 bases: TGCGCCACCCCCAGGGTGGACGGGAGATGCTACGAGCAGTACTTC.

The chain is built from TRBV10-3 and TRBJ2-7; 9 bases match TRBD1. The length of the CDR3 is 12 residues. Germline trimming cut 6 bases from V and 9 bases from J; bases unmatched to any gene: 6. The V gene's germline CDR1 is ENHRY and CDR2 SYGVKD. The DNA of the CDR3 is TGTGCCATCAGGGACAGGGGCGCAAGGCAGTACTTC. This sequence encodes CAIRDRGARQYF.

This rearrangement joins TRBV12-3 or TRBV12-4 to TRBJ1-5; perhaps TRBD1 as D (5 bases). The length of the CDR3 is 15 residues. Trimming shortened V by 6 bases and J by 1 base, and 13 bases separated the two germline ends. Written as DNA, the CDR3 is TGTGCCAGCAGACCCTCCTGGGGCAGCAATCAGCCCCAGCATTTT. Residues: CASRPSWGSNQPQHF.

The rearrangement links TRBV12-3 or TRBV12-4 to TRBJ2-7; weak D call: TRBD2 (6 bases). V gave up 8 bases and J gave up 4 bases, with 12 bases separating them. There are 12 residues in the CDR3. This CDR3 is CASSLRGYEQYF. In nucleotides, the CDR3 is TGTGCCAGCTCACTACGGGGGTACGAGCAGTACTTC.

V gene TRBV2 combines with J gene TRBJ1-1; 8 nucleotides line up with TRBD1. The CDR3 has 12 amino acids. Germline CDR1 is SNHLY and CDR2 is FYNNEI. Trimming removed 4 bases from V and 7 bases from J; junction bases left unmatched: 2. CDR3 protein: CASSVTGGEAFF. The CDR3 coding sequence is TGTGCCAGCAGTGTTACAGGGGGTGAAGCTTTCTTT.

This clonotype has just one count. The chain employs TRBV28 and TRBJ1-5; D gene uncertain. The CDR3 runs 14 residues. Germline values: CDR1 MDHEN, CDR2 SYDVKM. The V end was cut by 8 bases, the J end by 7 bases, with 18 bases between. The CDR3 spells CASVLANIRQPQHF. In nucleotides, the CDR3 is TGTGCCAGCGTTCTGGCAAACATCAGGCAGCCCCAGCATTTT.

The CDR3 DNA follows: TGTGCCAGCAGTTTATCAGCGTCGGCCTACGAGCAGTACTTC. It codes for CASSLSASAYEQYF. The chain employs TRBV27 and TRBJ2-7; D remains ambiguous. V dropped 0 bases and J dropped 2 bases, with 8 bases sitting between them. CDR1 is MNHEY, CDR2 SMNVEV, per germline (reference sequence). The CDR3 covers 14 residues.

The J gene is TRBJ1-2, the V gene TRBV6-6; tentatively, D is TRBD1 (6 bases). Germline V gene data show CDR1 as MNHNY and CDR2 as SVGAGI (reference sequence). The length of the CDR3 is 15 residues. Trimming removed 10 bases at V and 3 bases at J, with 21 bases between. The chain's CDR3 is CATVKGGALYYGYTF. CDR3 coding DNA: TGTGCCACCGTTAAGGGGGGGGCGCTTTACTATGGCTACACCTTC.

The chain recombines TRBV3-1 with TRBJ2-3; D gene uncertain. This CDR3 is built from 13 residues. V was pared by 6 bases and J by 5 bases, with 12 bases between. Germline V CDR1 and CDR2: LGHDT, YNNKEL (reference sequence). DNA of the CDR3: TGTGCCAGCAGACAGTTGGGCCAAGATACGCAGTATTTT. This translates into CASRQLGQDTQYF.

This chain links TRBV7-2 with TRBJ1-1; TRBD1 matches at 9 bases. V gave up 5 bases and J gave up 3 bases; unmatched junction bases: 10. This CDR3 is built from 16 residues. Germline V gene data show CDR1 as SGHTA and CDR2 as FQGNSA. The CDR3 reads CASSGNRGPGDTEAFF. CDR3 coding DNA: TGTGCCAGCAGCGGCAACAGGGGGCCGGGCGACACTGAAGCTTTCTTT. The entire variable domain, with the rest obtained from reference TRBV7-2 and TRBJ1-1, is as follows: GAGVSQSPSNKVTEKGKDVELRCDPISGHTALYWYRQSLGQGLEFLIYFQGNSAPDKSGLPSDRFSAERTGGSVSTLTIQRTQQEDSAVYLCASSGNRGPGDTEAFFGQGTRLTVV.

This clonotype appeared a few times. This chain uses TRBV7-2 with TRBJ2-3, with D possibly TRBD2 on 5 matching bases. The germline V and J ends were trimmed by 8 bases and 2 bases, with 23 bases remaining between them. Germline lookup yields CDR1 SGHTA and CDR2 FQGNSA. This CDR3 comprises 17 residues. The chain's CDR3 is CASGPLRKRPYTDTQYF. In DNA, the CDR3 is TGTGCCAGCGGTCCCCTGCGGAAGCGGCCGTACACAGATACGCAGTATTTT.

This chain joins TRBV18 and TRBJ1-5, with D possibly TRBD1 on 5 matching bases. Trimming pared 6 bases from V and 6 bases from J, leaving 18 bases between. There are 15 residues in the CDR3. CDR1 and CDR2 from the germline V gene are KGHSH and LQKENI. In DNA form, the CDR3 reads TGTGCCAGCTCTCAACGATCGGGGGAGGGTCAGCCCCAGCATTTT. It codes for CASSQRSGEGQPQHF.

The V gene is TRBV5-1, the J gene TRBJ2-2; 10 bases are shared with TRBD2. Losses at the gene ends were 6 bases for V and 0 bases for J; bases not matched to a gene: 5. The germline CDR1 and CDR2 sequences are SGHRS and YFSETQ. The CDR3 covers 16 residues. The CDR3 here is CASKASGGANTGELFF. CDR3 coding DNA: TGCGCCAGCAAGGCAAGCGGGGGGGCGAACACCGGGGAGCTGTTTTTT.

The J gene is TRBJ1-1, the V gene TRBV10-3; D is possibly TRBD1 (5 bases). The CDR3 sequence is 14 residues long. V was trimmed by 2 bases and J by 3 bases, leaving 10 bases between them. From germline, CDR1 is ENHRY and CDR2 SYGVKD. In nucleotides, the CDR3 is TGTGCCATCAGTGAGGATGACAGCTACACTGAAGCTTTCTTT. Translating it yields CAISEDDSYTEAFF.

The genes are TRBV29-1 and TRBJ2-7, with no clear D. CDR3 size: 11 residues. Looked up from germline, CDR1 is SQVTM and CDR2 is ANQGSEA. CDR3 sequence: CTRAYSYEQYF. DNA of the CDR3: TGCACCCGAGCCTACTCCTACGAGCAGTACTTC.

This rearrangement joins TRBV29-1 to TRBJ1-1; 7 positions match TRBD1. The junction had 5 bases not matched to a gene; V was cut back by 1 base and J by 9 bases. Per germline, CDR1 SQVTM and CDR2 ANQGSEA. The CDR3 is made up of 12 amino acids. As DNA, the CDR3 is TGCAGCGTTGAAGTCAAGGGGGCTAAAGCTTTCTTT. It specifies CSVEVKGAKAFF.

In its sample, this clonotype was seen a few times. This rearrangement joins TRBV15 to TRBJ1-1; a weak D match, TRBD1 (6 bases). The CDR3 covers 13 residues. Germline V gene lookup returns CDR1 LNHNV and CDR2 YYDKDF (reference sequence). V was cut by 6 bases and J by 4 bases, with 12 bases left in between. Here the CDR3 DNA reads TGTGCCACCAGTACAGGGATTGGCACTGAAGCTTTCTTT. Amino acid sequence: CATSTGIGTEAFF.

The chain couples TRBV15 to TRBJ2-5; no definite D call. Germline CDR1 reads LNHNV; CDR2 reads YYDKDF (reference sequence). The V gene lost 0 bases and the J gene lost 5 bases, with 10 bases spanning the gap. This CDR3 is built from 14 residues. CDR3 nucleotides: TGTGCCACCAGCAGAGATCTAATGGTGGAGACCCAGTACTTC. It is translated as CATSRDLMVETQYF. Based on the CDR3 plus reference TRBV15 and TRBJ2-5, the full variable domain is DAMVIQNPRYQVTQFGKPVTLSCSQTLNHNVMYWYQQKSSQAPKLLFHYYDKDFNNEADTPDNFQSRRPNTSFCFLDIRSPGLGDTAMYLCATSRDLMVETQYFGPGTRLLVL.

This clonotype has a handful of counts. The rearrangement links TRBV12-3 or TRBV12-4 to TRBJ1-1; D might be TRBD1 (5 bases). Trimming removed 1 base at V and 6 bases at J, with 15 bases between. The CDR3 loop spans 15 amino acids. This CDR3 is CASSLGPGGASEAFF. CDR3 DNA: TGTGCCAGCAGTTTAGGCCCGGGAGGGGCGTCTGAAGCTTTCTTT.

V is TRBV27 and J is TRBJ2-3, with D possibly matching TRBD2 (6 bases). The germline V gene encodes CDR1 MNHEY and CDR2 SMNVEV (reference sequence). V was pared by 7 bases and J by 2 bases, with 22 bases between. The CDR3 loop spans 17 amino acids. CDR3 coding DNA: TGTGCCAGCAACCCTCAGGGCCCGGAGGGGCCCACAGATACGCAGTATTTT. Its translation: CASNPQGPEGPTDTQYF.

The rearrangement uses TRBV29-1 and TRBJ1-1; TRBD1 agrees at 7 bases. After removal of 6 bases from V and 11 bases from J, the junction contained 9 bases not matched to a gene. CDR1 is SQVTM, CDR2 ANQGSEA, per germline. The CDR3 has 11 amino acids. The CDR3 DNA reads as TGCAGCGTCCAACAGGGGATGATGGCTTTCTTT. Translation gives CSVQQGMMAFF.

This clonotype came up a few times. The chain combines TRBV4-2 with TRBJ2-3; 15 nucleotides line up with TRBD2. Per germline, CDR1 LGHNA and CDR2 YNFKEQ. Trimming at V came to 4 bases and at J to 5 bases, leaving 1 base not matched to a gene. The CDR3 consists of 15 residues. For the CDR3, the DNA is TGTGCCAGCAGCCGGACTAGCGGGGGGGGAGATACGCAGTATTTT. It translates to CASSRTSGGGDTQYF.

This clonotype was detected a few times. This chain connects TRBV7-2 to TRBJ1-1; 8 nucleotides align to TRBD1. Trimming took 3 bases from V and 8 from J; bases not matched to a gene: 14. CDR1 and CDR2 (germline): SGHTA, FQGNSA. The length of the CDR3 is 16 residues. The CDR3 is CASSFDVYRGSSEAFF. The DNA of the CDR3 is TGTGCCAGCAGCTTCGACGTATACAGGGGGAGTTCGGAAGCTTTCTTT. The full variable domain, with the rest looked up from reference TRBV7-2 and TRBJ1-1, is GAGVSQSPSNKVTEKGKDVELRCDPISGHTALYWYRQSLGQGLEFLIYFQGNSAPDKSGLPSDRFSAERTGGSVSTLTIQRTQQEDSAVYLCASSFDVYRGSSEAFFGQGTRLTVV.

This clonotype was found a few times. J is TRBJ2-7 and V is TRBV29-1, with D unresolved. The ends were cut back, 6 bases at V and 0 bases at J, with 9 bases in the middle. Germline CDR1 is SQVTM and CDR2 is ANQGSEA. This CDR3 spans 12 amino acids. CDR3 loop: CSVTFVSYEQYF. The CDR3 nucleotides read TGCAGCGTCACATTCGTCTCCTACGAGCAGTACTTC.